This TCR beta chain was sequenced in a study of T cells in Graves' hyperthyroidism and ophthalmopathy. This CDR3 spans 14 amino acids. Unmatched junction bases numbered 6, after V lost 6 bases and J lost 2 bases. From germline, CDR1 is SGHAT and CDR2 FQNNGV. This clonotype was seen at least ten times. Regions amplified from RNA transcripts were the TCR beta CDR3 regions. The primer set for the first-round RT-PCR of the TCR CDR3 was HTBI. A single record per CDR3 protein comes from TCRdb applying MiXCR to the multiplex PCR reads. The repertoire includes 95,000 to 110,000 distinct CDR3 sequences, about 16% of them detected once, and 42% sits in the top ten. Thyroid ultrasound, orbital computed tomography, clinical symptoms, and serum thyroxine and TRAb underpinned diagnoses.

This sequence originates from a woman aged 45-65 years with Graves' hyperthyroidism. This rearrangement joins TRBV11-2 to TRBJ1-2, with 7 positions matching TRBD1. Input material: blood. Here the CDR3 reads CASSTDRQNYGYTF. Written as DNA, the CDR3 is TGTGCCAGCAGTACGGACAGGCAGAACTATGGCTACACCTTC.